The clone carrying this T cell receptor (beta chain) has a count of ten or more. The sample is drawn from a study of identical twins. Germline V CDR1 and CDR2: MNHEY, SVGAGI. Trimming pared 0 bases from V and 1 base from J, leaving 6 bases between. This CDR3 has 14 amino acids. Healthy Caucasians, and only they, were the donors. TCRdb re-called the 5' RACE reads through MiXCR, storing one row per CDR3 protein. In the table there are some 590,000 distinct CDR3 sequences, roughly 9.9% of which are singletons. The sample also formed part of further work on yellow fever vaccine responses in identical twins.

The J gene is TRBJ1-2, the V gene TRBV6-5; D call uncertain. Sequences were obtained from PBMCs. The sequence derives from a woman in her late teens or twenties in good health. As DNA, the CDR3 is TGTGCCAGCAGTTACTCAGGGTATAACTATGGCTACACCTTC. It codes for CASSYSGYNYGYTF.